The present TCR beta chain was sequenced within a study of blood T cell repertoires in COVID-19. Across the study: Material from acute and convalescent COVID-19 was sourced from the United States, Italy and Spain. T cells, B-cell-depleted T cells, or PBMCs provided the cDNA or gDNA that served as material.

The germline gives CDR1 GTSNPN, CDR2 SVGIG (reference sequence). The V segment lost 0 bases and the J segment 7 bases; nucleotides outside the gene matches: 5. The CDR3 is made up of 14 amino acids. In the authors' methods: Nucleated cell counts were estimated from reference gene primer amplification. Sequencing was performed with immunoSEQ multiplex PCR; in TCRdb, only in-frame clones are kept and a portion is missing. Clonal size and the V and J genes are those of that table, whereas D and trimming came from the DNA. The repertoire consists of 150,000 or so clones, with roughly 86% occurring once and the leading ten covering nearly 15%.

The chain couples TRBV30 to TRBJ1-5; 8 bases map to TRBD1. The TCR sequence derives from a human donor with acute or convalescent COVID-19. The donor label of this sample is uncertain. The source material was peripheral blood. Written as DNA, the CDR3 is TGTGCCTGGAGTGTACCAGGGGGCTGGCAGCCCCAGCATTTT. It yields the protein CAWSVPGGWQPQHF.